The TCR beta chain under discussion was sequenced for a study of Graves' ophthalmopathy and Graves' hyperthyroidism (dated by TCRdb to about 2018). For the study in its entirety: Hyperthyroidism was defined as stable when no progression to ophthalmopathy occurred within 18 months of follow-up. A discovery set of 100 patients (around 44 ophthalmopathy, 60 or so stable hyperthyroidism) was enrolled to explore V-J signatures distinguishing ophthalmopathy from hyperthyroidism. T-cell repertoires of thyroid tissue and blood were compared in more than five hyperthyroidism patients. Once sampling was done, hyperthyroidism patients were given methimazole at a starting dose of 30 mg daily, while ophthalmopathy patients were given high-dose intravenous methylprednisolone. The independent validation cohort included under 20 hyperthyroidism patients plus 17 patients who later progressed from hyperthyroidism to ophthalmopathy. In total, approximately 130 blood samples were TCR-sequenced: around 42 ophthalmopathy, roughly 80 hyperthyroidism and some 17 hyperthyroidism-to-ophthalmopathy patients. To tell Graves' ophthalmopathy apart from Graves' hyperthyroidism, and to predict which patients would progress to ophthalmopathy, the study relied on TCR beta repertoire signatures.

What the research found in general, with its limitations: Most of the expanded thyroid clonotypes with a frequency above 0.001 were also detected in blood, and it was suggested that the thyroid immune response may be reflected by blood repertoires. Sample size was not statistically predetermined, and group allocation was not concealed from the investigators. In validation, the model predicted ophthalmopathy progression with less than 71% sensitivity and approximately 72% specificity; about a dozen predicted patients were CT-confirmed with GO in a median of approximately 6.5 months. The 13-signature model separated ophthalmopathy from stable hyperthyroidism with 85% to 90% sensitivity and approximately 83% specificity in cross-validation, and 80%/75% in the test set.

For repertoire sequencing, the TCR beta CDR3 regions were amplified from RNA transcripts. The first round of RT-PCR was done with HTBI primers and the Qiagen OneStep RT-PCR kit, and was followed by a second round of multiplex PCR, then size selection and purification. Libraries were sequenced paired-end with 100 bp reads on an Illumina HiSeq2000. The paper's data handling went like this. SOAPnuke was used to process the reads, throwing out any read that had adapters, had uncalled bases, had a mean Phred below 15, or lacked an exact constant-primer or identifier match. COPE v1.2.5 was used to merge the high-quality paired reads. Each unique nucleotide sequence was treated as a clonotype, and MiTCR v1.1 was used to align the clonotypes to the IMGT TRB V, D and J references. The analysis was limited to V-J combinations with a frequency above 0.0001, which together covered approximately 99% of the repertoires. For each V-J combination, a TCR clonal expansion and chaos score was defined as F50 clonal expansion divided by the chaos observed in the TCRdist matrix. Welch's t-statistics and random forest were used to narrow the features down to around 12 V-J combinations, which were then fed into a naive Bayes classifier. The similarity between thyroid and blood repertoires was quantified using the Morisita-Horn index. TCRdb redid the processing of the public reads, applying fastp at Q25 and MiXCR, and retained in-frame beta chains. Rows are combined by CDR3 protein, so each entry shows the most common genes and DNA. It is TCRdb's table, rather than the study itself, that gives the V and J calls and clone size. The sample table lists over a million distinct CDR3 sequences, 35% to 40% of them with a count of one. Roughly 11% of the sample is in the top ten clones.

Note on this clonotype: The specificity of this receptor is unknown. Base qualities are not at hand, and no much larger clone is one base apart.

Hyperthyroidism patients were newly diagnosed, with disease duration under 2 months, and aged 18 to 65 years. Patients with other autoimmune diseases, uncontrolled infections, pregnancy or lactation were excluded from the study. Diagnosis was based on clinical symptoms, serum thyroxine, TRAb, thyroid ultrasound and orbital computed tomography. Trizol reagent was used to extract the total RNA, and its quality was then checked on an Agilent 2100 Bioanalyzer. Input material: peripheral blood or thyroid tissue (not recorded which). The clonotype originates from an adult man with Graves' hyperthyroidism.

The CDR3 region reads CASSQDAHQPQHF. The sequenced DNA is TGTGCCAGCAGCCAGGACGCGCATCAGCCCCAGCATTTT. Recombination connected TRBV7-3 to TRBJ1-5; the D gene identity is not certain. V and J lose 5 bases and 5 bases, and a span of 10 bases separates them. The germline V gene yields SGHTA for CDR1 and FQGTGA for CDR2. CDR3 length: 13 amino acids, cysteine to phenylalanine. This entry keeps only the CDR3 DNA: 39 bases, framed from base 1.